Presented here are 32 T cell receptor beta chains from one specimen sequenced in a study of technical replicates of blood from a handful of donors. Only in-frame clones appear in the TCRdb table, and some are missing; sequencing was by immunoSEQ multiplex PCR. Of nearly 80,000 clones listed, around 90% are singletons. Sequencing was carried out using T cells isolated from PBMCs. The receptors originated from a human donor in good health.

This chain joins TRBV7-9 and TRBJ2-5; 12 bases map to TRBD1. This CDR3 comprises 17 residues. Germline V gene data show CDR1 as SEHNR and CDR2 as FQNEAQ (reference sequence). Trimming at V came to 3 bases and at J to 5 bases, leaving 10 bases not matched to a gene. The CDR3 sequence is CASSFAGGTGGAETQYF. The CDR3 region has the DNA TGTGCCAGCAGCTTTGCCGGAGGGACAGGGGGCGCGGAGACCCAGTACTTC.

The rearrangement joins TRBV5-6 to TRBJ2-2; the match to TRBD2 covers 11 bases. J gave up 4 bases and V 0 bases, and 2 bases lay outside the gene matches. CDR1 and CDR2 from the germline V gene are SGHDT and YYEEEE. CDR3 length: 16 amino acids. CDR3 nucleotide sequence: TGTGCCAGCAGCTTGGTCCTAGCGGGAGGCACCGGGGAGCTGTTTTTT. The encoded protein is CASSLVLAGGTGELFF.

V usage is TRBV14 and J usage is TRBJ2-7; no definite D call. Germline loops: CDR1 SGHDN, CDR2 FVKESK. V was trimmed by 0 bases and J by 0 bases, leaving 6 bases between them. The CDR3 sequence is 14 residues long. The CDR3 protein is CASSQEADSYEQYF. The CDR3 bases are TGTGCCAGCAGCCAAGAGGCGGACTCCTACGAGCAGTACTTC.

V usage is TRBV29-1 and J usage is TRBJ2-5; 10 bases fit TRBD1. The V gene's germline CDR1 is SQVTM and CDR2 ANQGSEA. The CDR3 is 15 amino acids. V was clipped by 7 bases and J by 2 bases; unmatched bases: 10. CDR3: CSAGVGTGVQETQYF. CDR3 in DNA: TGCAGCGCGGGGGTCGGGACAGGGGTTCAAGAGACCCAGTACTTC.

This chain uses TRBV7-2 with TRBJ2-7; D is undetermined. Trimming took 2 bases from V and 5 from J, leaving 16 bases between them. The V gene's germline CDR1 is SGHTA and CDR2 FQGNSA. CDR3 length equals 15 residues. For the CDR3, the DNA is TGTGCCAGCAGCTTAACGATCGGCAGCGTCCACGAGCAGTACTTC. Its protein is CASSLTIGSVHEQYF.

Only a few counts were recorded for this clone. In nucleotides, the CDR3 is TGTGCCAGCAGCGTGGGACAGGGACAGAGTGAAGCTTTCTTT. Its protein is CASSVGQGQSEAFF. V usage is TRBV9 and J usage is TRBJ1-1; 9 nucleotides agree with TRBD1. There are 14 residues in the CDR3. The V segment lost 2 bases and the J segment 7 bases; nucleotides outside the gene matches: 6. From germline, CDR1 is SGDLS and CDR2 YYNGEE.

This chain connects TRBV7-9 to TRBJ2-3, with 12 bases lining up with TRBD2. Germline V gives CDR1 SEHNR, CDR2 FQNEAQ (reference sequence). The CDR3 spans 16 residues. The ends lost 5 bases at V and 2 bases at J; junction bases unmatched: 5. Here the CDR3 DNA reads TGTGCCAGCAGCCCATCTAGCGGGAGGGCCACAGATACGCAGTATTTT. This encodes CASSPSSGRATDTQYF.

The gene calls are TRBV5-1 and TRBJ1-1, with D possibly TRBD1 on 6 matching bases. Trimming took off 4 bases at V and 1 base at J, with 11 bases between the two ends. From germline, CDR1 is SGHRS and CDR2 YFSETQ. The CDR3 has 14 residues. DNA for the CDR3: TGCGCCAGCAGCGAGTGGGGGCAGAACACTGAAGCTTTCTTT. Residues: CASSEWGQNTEAFF.

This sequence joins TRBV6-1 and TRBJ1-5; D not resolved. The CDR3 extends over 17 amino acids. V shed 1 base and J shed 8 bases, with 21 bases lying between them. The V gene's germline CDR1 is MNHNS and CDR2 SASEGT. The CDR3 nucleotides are TGTGCCAGCAGTGAAGACCAATCTGCCATTGGGGAGGAGCCCCAGCATTTT. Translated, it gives CASSEDQSAIGEEPQHF.

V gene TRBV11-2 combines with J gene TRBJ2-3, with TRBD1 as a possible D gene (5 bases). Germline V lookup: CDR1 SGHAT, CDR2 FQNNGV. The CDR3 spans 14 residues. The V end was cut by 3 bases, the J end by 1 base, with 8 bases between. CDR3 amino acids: CASSFSRGTDTQYF. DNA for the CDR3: TGTGCCAGCAGCTTTTCCAGGGGCACAGATACGCAGTATTTT.

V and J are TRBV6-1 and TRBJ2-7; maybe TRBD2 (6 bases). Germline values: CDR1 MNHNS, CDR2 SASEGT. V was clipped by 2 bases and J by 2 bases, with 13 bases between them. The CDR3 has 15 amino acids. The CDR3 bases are TGTGCCAGCAGTGAATGGGGGGACGGAGCCTACGAGCAGTACTTC. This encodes CASSEWGDGAYEQYF.

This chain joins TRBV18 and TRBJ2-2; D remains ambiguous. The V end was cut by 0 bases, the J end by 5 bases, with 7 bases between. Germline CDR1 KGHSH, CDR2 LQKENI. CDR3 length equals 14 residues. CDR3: CASSPPLDTGELFF. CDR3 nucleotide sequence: TGTGCCAGCTCACCACCGCTAGATACCGGGGAGCTGTTTTTT.

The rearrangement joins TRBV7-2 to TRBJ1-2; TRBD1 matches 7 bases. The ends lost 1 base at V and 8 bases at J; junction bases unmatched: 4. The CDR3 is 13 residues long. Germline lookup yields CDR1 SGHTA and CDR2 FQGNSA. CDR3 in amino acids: CASSLEGAWGYTF. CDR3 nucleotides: TGTGCCAGCAGCTTAGAGGGGGCCTGGGGCTACACCTTC.

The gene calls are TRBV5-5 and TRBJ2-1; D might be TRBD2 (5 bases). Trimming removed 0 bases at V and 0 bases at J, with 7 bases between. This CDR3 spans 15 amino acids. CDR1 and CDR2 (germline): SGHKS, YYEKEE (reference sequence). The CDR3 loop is CASSLVEGSYNEQFF. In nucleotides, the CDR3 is TGTGCCAGCAGCTTGGTTGAGGGCTCCTACAATGAGCAGTTCTTC.

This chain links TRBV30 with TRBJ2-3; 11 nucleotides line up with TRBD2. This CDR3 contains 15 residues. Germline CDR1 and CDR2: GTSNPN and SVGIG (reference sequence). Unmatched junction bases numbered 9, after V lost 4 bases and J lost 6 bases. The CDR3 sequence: CAWTKLAGGTDTQYF. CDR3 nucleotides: TGTGCCTGGACTAAGCTAGCGGGAGGTACGGATACGCAGTATTTT.

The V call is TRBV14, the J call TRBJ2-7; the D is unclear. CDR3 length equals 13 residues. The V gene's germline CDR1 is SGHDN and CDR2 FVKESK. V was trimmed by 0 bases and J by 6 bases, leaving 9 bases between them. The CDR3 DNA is TGTGCCAGCAGCCAAGATTTACGCGTCGAGCAGTACTTC. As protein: CASSQDLRVEQYF.

The CDR3 loop reads CASSQDSHSRGEQFF. In DNA form, the CDR3 reads TGTGCCAGCAGCCAAGACAGCCACTCCAGGGGTGAGCAGTTCTTC. The V and J genes are TRBV14 and TRBJ2-1; possibly TRBD1 for D (6 bases). Germline V CDR1 and CDR2: SGHDN, FVKESK. V lost 0 bases and J lost 9, with 15 bases in between. The CDR3 is 15 amino acids.

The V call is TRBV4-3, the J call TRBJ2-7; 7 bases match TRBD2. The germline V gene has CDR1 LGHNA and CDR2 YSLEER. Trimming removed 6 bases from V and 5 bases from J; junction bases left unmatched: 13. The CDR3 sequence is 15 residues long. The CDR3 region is CASSFGGREQDEQYF. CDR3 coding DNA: TGCGCCAGCAGTTTCGGCGGGAGAGAGCAAGACGAGCAGTACTTC.

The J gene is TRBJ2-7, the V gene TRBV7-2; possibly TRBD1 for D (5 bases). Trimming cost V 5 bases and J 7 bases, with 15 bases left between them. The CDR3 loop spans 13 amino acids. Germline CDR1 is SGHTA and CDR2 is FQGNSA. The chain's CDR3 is CASSPRVTSEQYF. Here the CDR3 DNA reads TGTGCCAGCAGCCCCAGGGTGACATCTGAGCAGTACTTC.

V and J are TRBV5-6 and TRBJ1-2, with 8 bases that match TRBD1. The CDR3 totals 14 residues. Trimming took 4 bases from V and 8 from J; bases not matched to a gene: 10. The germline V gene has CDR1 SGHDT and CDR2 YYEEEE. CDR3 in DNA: TGTGCCAGCAGCCCAGCCGACAGGGGAGGAGGCTACACCTTC. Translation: CASSPADRGGGYTF.

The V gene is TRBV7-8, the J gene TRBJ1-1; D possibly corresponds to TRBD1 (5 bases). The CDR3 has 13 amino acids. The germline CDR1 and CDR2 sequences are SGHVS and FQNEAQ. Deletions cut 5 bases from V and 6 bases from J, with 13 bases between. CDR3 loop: CASSHYLTAEAFF. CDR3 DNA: TGTGCCAGCAGCCACTATCTGACAGCTGAAGCTTTCTTT.

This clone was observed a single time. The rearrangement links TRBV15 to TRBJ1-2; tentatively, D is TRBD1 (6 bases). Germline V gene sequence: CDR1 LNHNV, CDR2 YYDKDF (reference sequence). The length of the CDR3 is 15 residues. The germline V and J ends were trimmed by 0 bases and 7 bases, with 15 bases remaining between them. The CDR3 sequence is CATSRDGNRAGGYTF. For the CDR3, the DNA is TGTGCCACCAGCAGAGATGGTAACAGGGCAGGTGGCTACACCTTC.

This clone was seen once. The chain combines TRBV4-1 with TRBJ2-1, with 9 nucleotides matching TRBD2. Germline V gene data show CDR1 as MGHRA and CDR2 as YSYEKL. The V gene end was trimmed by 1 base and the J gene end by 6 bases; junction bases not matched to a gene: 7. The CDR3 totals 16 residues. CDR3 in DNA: TGCGCCAGCAGCCAAGGGGTCGGTAGCGGGAGCAATGAGCAGTTCTTC. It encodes CASSQGVGSGSNEQFF.

CDR3 region: CASSLVFNTGELFF. In nucleotides, the CDR3 is TGTGCCAGCAGCTTAGTATTTAACACCGGGGAGCTGTTTTTT. The chain couples TRBV11-2 to TRBJ2-2; D is unresolved. The V gene's germline CDR1 is SGHAT and CDR2 FQNNGV. V dropped 1 base and J dropped 2 bases, with 5 bases sitting between them. The CDR3 extends over 14 amino acids.

CDR3 sequence reads: CASSTVWRADTQYF. Here the CDR3 DNA reads TGTGCCAGCAGCACAGTGTGGAGGGCAGATACGCAGTATTTT. The V and J genes are TRBV11-2 and TRBJ2-3; tentatively, D is TRBD2 (6 bases). Germline CDR1 is SGHAT and CDR2 is FQNNGV. The CDR3 spans 14 residues. The V gene lost 5 bases and the J gene lost 4 bases, with 13 bases spanning the gap. Full variable domain (remainder filled in from reference TRBV11-2 and TRBJ2-3): EAGVAQSPRYKIIEKRQSVAFWCNPISGHATLYWYQQILGQGPKLLIQFQNNGVVDDSQLPKDRFSAERLKGVDSTLKIQPAKLEDSAVYLCASSTVWRADTQYFGPGTRLTVL.

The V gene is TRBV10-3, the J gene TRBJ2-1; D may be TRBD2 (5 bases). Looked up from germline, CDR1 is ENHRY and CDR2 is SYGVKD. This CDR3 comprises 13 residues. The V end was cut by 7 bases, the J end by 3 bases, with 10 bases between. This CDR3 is CAITEEFYNEQFF. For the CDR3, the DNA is TGTGCCATCACGGAGGAGTTCTACAATGAGCAGTTCTTC.

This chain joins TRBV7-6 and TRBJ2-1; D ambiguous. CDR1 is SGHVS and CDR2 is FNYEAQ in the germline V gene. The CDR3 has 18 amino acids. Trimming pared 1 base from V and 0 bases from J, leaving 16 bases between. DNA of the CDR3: TGTGCCAGCAGCTTAGACACCCCGGCGGCTAGCTCCTACAATGAGCAGTTCTTC. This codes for CASSLDTPAASSYNEQFF.

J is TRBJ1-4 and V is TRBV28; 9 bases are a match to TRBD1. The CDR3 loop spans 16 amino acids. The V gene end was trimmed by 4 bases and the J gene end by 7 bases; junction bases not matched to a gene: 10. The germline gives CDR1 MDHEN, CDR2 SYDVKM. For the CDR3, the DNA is TGTGCCAGCAGTTATTACCAGGACAGGGGTGGTGAAAAACTGTTTTTT. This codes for CASSYYQDRGGEKLFF.

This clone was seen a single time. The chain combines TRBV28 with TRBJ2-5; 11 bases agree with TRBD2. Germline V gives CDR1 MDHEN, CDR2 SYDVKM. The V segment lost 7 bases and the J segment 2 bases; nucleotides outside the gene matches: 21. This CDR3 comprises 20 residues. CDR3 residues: CASISPPGLAEEGRQETQYF. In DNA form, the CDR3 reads TGTGCCAGCATTTCTCCTCCGGGACTAGCGGAAGAGGGGAGGCAAGAGACCCAGTACTTC.

CDR3 sequence (DNA): TGCGCCAGCAGCCAAGTAGCGGGGAGCTCCTACAATGAGCAGTTCTTC. Its protein product is CASSQVAGSSYNEQFF. The rearrangement joins TRBV4-3 to TRBJ2-1, with TRBD2 matching over 8 bases. The CDR3 length is 16 residues. The germline CDR1 and CDR2 sequences are LGHNA and YSLEER. Trimming at V came to 1 base and at J to 0 bases, leaving 2 bases not matched to a gene.

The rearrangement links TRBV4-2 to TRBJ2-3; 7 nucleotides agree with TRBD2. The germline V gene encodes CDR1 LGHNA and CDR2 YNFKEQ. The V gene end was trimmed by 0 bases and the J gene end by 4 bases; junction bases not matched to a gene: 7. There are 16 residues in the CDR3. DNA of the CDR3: TGTGCCAGCAGCCAAGATCAAGGCGGGAGCGCAGATACGCAGTATTTT. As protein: CASSQDQGGSADTQYF.

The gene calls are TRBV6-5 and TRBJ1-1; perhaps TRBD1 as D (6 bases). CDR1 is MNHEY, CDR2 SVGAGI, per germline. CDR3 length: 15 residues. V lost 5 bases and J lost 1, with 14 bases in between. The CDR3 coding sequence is TGTGCCAGCAGTGGCCCGGGACACCGGAACACTGAAGCTTTCTTT. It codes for CASSGPGHRNTEAFF.